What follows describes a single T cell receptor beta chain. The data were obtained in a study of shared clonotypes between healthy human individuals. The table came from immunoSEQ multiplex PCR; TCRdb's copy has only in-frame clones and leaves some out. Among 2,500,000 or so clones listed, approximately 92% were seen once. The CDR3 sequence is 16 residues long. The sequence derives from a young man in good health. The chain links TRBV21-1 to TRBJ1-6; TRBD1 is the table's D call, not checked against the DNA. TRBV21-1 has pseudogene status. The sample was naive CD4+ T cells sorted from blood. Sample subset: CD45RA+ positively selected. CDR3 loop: CASSSRTGQGNSPLHF. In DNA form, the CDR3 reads TGTGCCAGCAGCAGTCGGACAGGGCAGGGTAATTCACCCCTCCACTTT.